The sequence of this T cell receptor (beta chain) was determined in a study of T cells in Graves' hyperthyroidism and ophthalmopathy. Study summary: Before any treatment, at initial diagnosis, peripheral blood was collected.

This clonotype was observed a few times. The TCR beta CDR3 regions underwent amplification using RNA transcripts as the source. HTBI primers were the set used in a first-round RT-PCR of the TCR CDR3. From the multiplex PCR reads, TCRdb called clonotypes with MiXCR, one entry per CDR3 protein. The sample includes 500,000 to 550,000 distinct CDR3 sequences, nearly 20% of them seen just once. Germline V gene sequence: CDR1 MNHNS, CDR2 SASEGT. The CDR3 runs to 13 residues. Trimming stripped 1 base from V and 5 bases from J, with 6 bases between. The chain joins TRBV6-1 to TRBJ1-5; D unresolved. Sequenced: blood. The source is a man aged 35-49 years with Graves' ophthalmopathy. The CDR3, as DNA: TGTGCCAGCAGTGAAGTGGGAGATCAGCCCCAGCATTTT. This gives the protein CASSEVGDQPQHF.